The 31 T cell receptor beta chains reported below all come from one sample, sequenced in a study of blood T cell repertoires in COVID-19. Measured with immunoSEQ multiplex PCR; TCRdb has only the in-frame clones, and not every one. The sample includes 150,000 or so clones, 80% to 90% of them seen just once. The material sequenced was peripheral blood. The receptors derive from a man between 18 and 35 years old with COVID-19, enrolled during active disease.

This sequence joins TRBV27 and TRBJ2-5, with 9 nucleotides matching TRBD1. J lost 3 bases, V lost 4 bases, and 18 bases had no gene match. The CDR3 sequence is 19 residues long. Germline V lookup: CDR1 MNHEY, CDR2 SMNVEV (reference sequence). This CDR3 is CASSSHSGQGGFSKETQYF. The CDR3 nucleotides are TGTGCCAGCAGTTCCCACTCGGGACAGGGTGGATTTAGCAAAGAGACCCAGTACTTC.

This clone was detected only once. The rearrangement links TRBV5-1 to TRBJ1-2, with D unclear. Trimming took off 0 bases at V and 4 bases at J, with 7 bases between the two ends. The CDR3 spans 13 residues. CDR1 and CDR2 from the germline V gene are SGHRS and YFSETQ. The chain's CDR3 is CASSLVAGYGYTF. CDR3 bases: TGCGCCAGCAGCTTGGTAGCCGGCTATGGCTACACCTTC.

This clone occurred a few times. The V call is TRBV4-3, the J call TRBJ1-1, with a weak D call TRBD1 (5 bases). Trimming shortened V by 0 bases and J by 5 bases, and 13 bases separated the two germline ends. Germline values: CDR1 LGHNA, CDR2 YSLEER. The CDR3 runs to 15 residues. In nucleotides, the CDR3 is TGCGCCAGCAGCCAAGATACCCAGGGTCGGACTGAAGCTTTCTTT. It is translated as CASSQDTQGRTEAFF.

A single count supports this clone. The CDR3 region is CATSRAGSIVEQYF. CDR3 DNA sequence: TGTGCCACCAGCCGTGCGGGTAGTATAGTCGAGCAGTACTTC. The rearrangement uses TRBV15 and TRBJ2-7, with a possible D match to TRBD2 (5 bases). V was cut by 5 bases and J by 6 bases, with 17 bases left in between. The CDR3 sequence is 14 residues long. Germline CDR1 is LNHNV and CDR2 is YYDKDF (reference sequence). The whole variable domain, filled in from reference TRBV15 and TRBJ2-7, reads DAMVIQNPRYQVTQFGKPVTLSCSQTLNHNVMYWYQQKSSQAPKLLFHYYDKDFNNEADTPDNFQSRRPNTSFCFLDIRSPGLGDTAMYLCATSRAGSIVEQYFGPGTRLTVT.

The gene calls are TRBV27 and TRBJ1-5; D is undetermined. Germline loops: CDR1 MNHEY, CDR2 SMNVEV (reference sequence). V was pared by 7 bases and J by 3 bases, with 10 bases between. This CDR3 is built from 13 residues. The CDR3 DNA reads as TGTGCCAGCAAACAGCATTCCAATCAGCCCCAGCATTTT. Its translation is CASKQHSNQPQHF.

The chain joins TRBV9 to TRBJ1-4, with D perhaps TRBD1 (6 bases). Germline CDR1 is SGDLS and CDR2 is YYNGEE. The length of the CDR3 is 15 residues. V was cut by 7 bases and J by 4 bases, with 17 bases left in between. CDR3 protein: CASSSATGFNEKLFF. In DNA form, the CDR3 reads TGTGCCAGCTCGTCCGCCACAGGGTTTAATGAAAAACTGTTTTTT.

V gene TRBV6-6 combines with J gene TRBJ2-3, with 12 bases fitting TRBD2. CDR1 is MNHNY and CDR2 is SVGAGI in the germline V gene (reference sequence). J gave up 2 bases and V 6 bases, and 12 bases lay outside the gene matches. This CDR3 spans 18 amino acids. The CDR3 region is CASSRLAGARLHTDTQYF. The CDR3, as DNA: TGTGCCAGCAGCCGACTAGCGGGAGCCCGACTGCACACAGATACGCAGTATTTT.

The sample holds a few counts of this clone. The DNA of the CDR3 is TGTGCCAGCCGAGAAAGGGGAGGGAGGAACACTGAAGCTTTCTTT. Amino acid sequence: CASRERGGRNTEAFF. The V call is TRBV7-9, the J call TRBJ1-1; D is possibly TRBD1 (5 bases). V lost 8 bases and J 1 base, leaving 17 bases between the germline ends. CDR1 is SEHNR, CDR2 FQNEAQ, per germline (reference sequence). CDR3 size: 15 residues.

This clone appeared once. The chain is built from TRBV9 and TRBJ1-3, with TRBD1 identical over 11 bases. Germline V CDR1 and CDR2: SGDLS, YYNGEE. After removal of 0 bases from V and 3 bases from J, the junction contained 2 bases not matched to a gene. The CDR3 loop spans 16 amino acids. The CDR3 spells CASSVDGTGGGNTIYF. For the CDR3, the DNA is TGTGCCAGCAGCGTAGATGGGACAGGGGGTGGAAACACCATATATTTT.

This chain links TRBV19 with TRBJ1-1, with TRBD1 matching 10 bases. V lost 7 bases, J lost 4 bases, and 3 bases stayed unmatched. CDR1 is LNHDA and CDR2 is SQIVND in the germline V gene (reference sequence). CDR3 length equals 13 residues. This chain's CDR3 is CASKGQGGTEAFF. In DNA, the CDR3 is TGTGCCAGTAAAGGACAGGGGGGCACTGAAGCTTTCTTT.

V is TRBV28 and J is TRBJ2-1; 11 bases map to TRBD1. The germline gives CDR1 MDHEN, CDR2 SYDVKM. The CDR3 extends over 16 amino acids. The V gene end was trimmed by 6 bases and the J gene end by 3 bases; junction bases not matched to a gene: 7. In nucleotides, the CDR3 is TGTGCCAGCAGGAGAGAGGACAGGGGGCGCTACAATGAGCAGTTCTTC. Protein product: CASRREDRGRYNEQFF.

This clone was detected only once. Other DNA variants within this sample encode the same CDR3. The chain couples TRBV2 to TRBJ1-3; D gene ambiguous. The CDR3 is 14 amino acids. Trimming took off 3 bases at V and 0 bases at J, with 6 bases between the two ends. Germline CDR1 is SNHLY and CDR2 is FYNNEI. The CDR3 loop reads CASSERFSGNTIYF. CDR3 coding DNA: TGTGCCAGCAGTGAGCGGTTCTCTGGAAACACCATATATTTT.

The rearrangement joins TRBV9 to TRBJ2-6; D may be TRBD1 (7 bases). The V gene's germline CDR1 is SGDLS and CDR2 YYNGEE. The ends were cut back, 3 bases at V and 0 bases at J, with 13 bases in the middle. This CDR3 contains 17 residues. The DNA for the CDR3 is TGTGCCAGCAGCGACAGGGGAGGATACTCTGGGGCCAACGTCCTGACTTTC. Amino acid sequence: CASSDRGGYSGANVLTF.

CDR3: CASSYSTLGQRHGEAFF. In DNA form, the CDR3 reads TGTGCCAGCAGTTACTCGACCCTGGGACAACGTCATGGTGAAGCTTTCTTT. The genes are TRBV6-2 or TRBV6-3 and TRBJ1-1; tentatively, D is TRBD1 (6 bases). Germline V gene data show CDR1 as MNHEY and CDR2 as SVGEGT. V was shortened by 0 bases and J by 7 bases, with 21 bases between the two germline ends. The CDR3 length is 17 residues.

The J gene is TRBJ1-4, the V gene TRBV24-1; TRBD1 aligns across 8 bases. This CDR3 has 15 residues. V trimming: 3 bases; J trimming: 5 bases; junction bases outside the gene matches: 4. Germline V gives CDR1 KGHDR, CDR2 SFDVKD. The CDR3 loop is CATSDPRTGNEKLFF. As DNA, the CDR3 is TGTGCCACCAGTGATCCACGGACAGGGAATGAAAAACTGTTTTTT.

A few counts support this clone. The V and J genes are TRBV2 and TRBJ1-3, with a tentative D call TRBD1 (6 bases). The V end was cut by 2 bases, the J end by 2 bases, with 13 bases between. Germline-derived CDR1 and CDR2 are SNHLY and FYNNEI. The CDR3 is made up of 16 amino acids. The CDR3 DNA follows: TGTGCCAGCAGTGAATGGCAGGGGCTGGCTGGAAACACCATATATTTT. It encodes CASSEWQGLAGNTIYF. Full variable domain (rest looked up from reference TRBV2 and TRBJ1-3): EPEVTQTPSHQVTQMGQEVILRCVPISNHLYFYWYRQILGQKVEFLVSFYNNEISEKSEIFDDQFSVERPDGSNFTLKIRSTKLEDSAMYFCASSEWQGLAGNTIYFGEGSWLTVV.

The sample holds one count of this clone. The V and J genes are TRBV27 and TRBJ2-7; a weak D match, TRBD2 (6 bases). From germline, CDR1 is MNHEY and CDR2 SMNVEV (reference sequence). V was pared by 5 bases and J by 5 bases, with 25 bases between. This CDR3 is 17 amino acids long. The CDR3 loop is CASSPHGLEGVFNEQYF. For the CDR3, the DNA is TGTGCCAGCAGTCCACACGGGTTGGAGGGAGTTTTTAACGAGCAGTACTTC.

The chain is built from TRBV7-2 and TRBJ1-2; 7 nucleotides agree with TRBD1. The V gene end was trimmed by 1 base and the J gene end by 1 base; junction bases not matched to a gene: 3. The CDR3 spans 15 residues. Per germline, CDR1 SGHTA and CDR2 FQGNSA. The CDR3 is CASSLEGAFNYGYTF. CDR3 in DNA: TGTGCCAGCAGCTTAGAGGGGGCCTTTAACTATGGCTACACCTTC.

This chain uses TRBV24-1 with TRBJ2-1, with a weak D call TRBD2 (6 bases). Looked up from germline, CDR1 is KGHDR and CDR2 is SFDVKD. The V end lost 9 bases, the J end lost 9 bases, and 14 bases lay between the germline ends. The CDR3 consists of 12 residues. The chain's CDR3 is CATATRRAEQFF. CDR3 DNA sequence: TGTGCCACCGCTACAAGGAGGGCTGAGCAGTTCTTC.

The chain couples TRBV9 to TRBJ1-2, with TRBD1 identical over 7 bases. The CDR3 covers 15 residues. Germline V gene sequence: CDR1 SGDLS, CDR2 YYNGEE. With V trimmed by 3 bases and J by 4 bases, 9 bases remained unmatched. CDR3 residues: CASSAGGGQFYGYTF. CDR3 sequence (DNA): TGTGCCAGCAGCGCCGGGGGGGGACAGTTCTATGGCTACACCTTC.

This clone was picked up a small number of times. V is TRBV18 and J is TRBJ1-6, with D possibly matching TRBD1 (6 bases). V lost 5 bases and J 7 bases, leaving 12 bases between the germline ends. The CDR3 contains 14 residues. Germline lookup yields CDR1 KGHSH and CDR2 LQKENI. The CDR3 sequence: CASSSQRGNSPLHF. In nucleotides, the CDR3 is TGTGCCAGCTCATCACAGAGGGGGAATTCACCCCTCCACTTT.

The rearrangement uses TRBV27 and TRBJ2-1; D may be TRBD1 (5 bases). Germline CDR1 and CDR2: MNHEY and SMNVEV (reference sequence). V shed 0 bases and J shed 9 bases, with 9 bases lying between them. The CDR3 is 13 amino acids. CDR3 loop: CASSLSEQVEQFF. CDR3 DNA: TGTGCCAGCAGTTTATCGGAACAGGTTGAGCAGTTCTTC.

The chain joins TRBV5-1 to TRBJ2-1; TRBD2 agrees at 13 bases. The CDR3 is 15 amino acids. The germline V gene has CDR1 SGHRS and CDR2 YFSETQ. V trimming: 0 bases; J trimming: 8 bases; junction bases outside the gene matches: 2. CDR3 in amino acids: CASSLELAGGDEQFF. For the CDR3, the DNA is TGCGCCAGCAGCTTGGAACTAGCGGGAGGGGATGAGCAGTTCTTC.

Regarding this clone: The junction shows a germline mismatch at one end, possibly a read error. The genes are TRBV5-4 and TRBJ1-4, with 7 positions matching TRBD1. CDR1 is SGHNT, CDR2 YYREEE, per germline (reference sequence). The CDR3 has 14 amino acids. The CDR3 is CASSNDRDNEKLLF. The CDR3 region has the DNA TGTGCCAGCAGCAATGACAGGGATAACGAAAAACTGCTTTTT.

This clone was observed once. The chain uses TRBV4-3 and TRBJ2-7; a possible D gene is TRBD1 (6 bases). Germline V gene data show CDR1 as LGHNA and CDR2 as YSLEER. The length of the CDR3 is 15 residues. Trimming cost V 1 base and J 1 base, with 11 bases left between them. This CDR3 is CASSQGLGHSYEQYF. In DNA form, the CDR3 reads TGCGCCAGCAGCCAAGGTCTGGGACATTCCTACGAGCAGTACTTC.

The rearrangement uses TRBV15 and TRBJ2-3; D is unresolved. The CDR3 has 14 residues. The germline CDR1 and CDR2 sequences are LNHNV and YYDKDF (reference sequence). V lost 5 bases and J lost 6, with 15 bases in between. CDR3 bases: TGTGCCACCAGCGGGCAGTGGGCCGCGGATACGCAGTATTTT. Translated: CATSGQWAADTQYF.

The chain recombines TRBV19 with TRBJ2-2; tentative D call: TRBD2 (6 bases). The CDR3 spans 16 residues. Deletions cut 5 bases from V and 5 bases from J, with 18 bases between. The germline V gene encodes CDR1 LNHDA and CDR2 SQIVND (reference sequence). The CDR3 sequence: CASSPTRERWTGELFF. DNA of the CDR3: TGTGCCAGTAGTCCTACCCGGGAGAGGTGGACCGGGGAGCTGTTTTTT. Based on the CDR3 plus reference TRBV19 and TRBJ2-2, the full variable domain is DGGITQSPKYLFRKEGQNVTLSCEQNLNHDAMYWYRQDPGQGLRLIYYSQIVNDFQKGDIAEGYSVSREKKESFPLTVTSAQKNPTAFYLCASSPTRERWTGELFFGEGSRLTVL.

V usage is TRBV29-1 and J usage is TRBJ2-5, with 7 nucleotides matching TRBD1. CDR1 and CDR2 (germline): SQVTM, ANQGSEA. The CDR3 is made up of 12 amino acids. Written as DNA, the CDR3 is TGCAGTTACAGGGGATTAGGAGAGACCCAGTACTTC. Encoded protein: CSYRGLGETQYF.

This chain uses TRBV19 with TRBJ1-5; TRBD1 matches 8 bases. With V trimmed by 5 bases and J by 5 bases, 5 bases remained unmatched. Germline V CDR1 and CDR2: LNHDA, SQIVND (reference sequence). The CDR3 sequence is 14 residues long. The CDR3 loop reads CASSLSGGHQPQHF. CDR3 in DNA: TGTGCCAGTAGTCTATCAGGGGGCCATCAGCCCCAGCATTTT. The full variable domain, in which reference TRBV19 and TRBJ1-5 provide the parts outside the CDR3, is DGGITQSPKYLFRKEGQNVTLSCEQNLNHDAMYWYRQDPGQGLRLIYYSQIVNDFQKGDIAEGYSVSREKKESFPLTVTSAQKNPTAFYLCASSLSGGHQPQHFGDGTRLSIL.

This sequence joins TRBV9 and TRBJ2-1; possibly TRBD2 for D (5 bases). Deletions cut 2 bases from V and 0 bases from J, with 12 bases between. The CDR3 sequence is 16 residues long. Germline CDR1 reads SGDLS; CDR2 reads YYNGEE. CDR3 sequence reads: CASSVDGISSYNEQFF. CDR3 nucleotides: TGTGCCAGCAGCGTGGACGGGATTAGCTCCTACAATGAGCAGTTCTTC. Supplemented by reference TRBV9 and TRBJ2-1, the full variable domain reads DSGVTQTPKHLITATGQRVTLRCSPRSGDLSVYWYQQSLDQGLQFLIQYYNGEERAKGNILERFSAQQFPDLHSELNLSSLELGDSALYFCASSVDGISSYNEQFFGPGTRLTVL.

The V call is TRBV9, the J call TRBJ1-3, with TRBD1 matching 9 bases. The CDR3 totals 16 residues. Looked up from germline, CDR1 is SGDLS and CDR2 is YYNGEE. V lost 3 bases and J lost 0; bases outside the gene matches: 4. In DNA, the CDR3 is TGTGCCAGCAGCGGTGACAGGGGGTCCTCTGGAAACACCATATATTTT. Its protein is CASSGDRGSSGNTIYF.